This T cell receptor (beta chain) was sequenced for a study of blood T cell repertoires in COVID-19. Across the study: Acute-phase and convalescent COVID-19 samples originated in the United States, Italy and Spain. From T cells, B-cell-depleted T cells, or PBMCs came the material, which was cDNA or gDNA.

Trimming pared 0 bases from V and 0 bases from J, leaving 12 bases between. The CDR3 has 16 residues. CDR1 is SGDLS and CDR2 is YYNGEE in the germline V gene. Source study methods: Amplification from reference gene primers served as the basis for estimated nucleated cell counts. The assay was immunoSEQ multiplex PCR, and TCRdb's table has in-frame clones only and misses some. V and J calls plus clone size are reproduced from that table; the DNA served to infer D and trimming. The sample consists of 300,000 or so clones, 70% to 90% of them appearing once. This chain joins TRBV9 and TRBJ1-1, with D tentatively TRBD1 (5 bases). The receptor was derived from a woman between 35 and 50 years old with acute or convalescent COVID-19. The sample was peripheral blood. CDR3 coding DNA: TGTGCCAGCAGCGTAGGAAGTGGGGGGATGAACACTGAAGCTTTCTTT. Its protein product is CASSVGSGGMNTEAFF.